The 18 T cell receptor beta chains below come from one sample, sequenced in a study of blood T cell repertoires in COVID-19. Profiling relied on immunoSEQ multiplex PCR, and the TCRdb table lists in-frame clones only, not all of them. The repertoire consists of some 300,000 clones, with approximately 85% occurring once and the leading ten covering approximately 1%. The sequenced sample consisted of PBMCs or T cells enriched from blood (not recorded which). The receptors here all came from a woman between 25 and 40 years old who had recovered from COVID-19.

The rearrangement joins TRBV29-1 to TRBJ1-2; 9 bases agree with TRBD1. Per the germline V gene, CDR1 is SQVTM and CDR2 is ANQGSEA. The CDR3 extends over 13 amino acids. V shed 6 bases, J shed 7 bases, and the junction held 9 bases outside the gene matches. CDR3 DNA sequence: TGCAGCGTAGGAAGGGACAGGGTGCGTGGCTACACCTTC. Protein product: CSVGRDRVRGYTF.

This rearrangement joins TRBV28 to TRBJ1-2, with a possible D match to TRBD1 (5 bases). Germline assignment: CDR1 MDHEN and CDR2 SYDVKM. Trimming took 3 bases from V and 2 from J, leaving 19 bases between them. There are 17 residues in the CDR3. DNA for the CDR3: TGTGCCAGCAGTTTCGACAACTATCCAAGGGGAAACTATGGCTACACCTTC. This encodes CASSFDNYPRGNYGYTF.

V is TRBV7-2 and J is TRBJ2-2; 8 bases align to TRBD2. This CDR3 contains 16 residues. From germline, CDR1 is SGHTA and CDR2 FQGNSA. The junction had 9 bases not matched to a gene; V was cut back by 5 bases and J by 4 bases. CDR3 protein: CASSNPGGRITGELFF. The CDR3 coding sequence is TGTGCCAGCAGCAACCCGGGGGGGCGTATCACCGGGGAGCTGTTTTTT. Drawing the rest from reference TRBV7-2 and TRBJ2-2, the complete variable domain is GAGVSQSPSNKVTEKGKDVELRCDPISGHTALYWYRQSLGQGLEFLIYFQGNSAPDKSGLPSDRFSAERTGGSVSTLTIQRTQQEDSAVYLCASSNPGGRITGELFFGEGSRLTVL.

CDR3 coding DNA: TGTGCCAGCAGCTTGGCCACAGGGGCCGGGGAGACCCAGTACTTC. Its protein product is CASSLATGAGETQYF. This chain links TRBV5-4 with TRBJ2-5; TRBD1 matches at 7 bases. V lost 0 bases, J lost 5 bases, and 7 bases stayed unmatched. CDR3 length equals 15 residues. In germline, CDR1 is SGHNT, CDR2 YYREEE (reference sequence).

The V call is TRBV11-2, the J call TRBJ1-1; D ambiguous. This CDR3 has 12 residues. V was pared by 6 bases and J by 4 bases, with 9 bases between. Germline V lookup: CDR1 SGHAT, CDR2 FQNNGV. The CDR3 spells CASRRGGTEAFF. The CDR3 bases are TGTGCCAGCAGGCGTGGAGGCACTGAAGCTTTCTTT.

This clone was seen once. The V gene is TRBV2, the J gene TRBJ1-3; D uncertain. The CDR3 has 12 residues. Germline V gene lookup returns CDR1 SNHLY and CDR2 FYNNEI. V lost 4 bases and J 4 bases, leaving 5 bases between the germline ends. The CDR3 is CASSVGGNTIYF. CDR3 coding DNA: TGTGCCAGCAGTGTTGGCGGAAACACCATATATTTT.

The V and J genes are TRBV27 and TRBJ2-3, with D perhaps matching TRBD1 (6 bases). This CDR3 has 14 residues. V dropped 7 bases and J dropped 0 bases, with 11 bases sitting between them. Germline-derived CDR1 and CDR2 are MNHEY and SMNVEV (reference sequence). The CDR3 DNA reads TGTGCCAGCAATCTACAGGGTAGCACAGATACGCAGTATTTT. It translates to CASNLQGSTDTQYF.

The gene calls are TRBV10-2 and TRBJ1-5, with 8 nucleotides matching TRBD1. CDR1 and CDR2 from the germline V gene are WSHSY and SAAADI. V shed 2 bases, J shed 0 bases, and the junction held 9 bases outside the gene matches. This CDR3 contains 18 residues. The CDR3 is CASSEPRQGTYSNQPQHF. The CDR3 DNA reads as TGCGCCAGCAGTGAGCCACGACAGGGGACTTATAGCAATCAGCCCCAGCATTTT.

CDR3 sequence: CASSPRTGLNQPQHF. CDR3 coding DNA: TGTGCCAGCTCACCGCGCACAGGGTTGAATCAGCCCCAGCATTTT. The chain has TRBV18 and TRBJ1-5, with D tentatively TRBD1 (6 bases). Germline CDR1 KGHSH, CDR2 LQKENI. The CDR3 loop spans 15 amino acids. Trimming left V 3 bases short and J 4 bases short, with 13 bases between.

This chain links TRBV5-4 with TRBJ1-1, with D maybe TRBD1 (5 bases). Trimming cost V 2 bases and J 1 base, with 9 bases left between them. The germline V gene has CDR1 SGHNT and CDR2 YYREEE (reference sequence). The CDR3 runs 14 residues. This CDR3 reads CASSLGVANTEAFF. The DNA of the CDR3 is TGTGCCAGCAGCTTAGGGGTTGCGAACACTGAAGCTTTCTTT.

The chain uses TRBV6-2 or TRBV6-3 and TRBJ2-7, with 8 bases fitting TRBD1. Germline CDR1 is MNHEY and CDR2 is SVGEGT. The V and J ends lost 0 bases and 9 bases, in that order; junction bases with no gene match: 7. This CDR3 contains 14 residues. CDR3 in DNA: TGTGCCAGCAGTTACTCGGTCAGGGGGCTCGGGCAGTACTTC. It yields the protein CASSYSVRGLGQYF.

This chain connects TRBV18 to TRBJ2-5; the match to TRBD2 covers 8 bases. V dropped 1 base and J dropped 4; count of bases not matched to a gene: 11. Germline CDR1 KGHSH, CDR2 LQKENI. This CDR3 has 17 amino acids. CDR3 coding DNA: TGTGCCAGCTCACCACTCTCCGGGGGGGCAGTCGGAGAGACCCAGTACTTC. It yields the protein CASSPLSGGAVGETQYF.

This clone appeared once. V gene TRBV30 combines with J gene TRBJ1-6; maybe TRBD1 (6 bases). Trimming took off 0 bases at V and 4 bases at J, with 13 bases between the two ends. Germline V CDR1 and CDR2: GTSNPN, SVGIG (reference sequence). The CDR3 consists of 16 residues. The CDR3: CAWSVRGQLYNSPLHF. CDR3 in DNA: TGTGCCTGGAGTGTACGTGGACAGTTATATAATTCACCCCTCCACTTT.

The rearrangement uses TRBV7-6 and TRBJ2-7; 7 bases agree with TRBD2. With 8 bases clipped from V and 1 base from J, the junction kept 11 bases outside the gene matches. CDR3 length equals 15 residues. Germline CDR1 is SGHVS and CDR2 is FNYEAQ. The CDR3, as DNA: TGTGCCAGCCGCCTGAGCGGGGACCCATCCTACGAGCAGTACTTC. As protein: CASRLSGDPSYEQYF.

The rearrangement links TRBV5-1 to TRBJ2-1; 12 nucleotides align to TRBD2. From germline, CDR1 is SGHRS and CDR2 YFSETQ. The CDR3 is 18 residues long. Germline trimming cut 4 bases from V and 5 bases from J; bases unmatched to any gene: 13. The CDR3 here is CASSPLGGLAGNHNEQFF. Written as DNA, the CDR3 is TGCGCCAGCAGCCCCCTAGGCGGACTAGCGGGAAACCACAATGAGCAGTTCTTC.

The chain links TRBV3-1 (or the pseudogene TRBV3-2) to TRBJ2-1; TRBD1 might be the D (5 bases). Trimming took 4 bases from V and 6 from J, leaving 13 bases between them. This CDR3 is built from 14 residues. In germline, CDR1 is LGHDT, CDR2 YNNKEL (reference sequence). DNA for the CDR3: TGTGCCAGCAGCCGGACCCCGACAGCCAATGAGCAGTTCTTC. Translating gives CASSRTPTANEQFF.

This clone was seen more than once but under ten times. The CDR3 DNA follows: TGCGCCAGCAGTGTATATTCGGGGAATTCACCCCTCCACTTT. Translating it yields CASSVYSGNSPLHF. V gene TRBV5-1 combines with J gene TRBJ1-6; D is unclear. Germline values: CDR1 SGHRS, CDR2 YFSETQ. V was shortened by 5 bases and J by 7 bases, with 13 bases between the two germline ends. The CDR3 has 14 amino acids.

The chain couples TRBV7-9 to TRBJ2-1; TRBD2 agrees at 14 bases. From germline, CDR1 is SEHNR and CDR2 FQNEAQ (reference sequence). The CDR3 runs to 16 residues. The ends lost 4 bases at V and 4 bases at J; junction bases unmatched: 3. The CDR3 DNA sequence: TGTGCCAGCAGCTCCCGGACTAGCGGGGGGTACAATGAGCAGTTCTTC. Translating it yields CASSSRTSGGYNEQFF. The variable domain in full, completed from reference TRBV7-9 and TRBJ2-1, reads DTGVSQNPRHKITKRGQNVTFRCDPISEHNRLYWYRQTLGQGPEFLTYFQNEAQLEKSRLLSDRFSAERPKGSFSTLEIQRTEQGDSAMYLCASSSRTSGGYNEQFFGPGTRLTVL.